One sample yielded the 32 T cell receptor beta chains listed below, sequenced in a study of neurological immune-mediated disorders. TCRdb ran MiXCR on the 5' RACE reads and lists one entry per CDR3 protein. Among about 46,000 distinct CDR3 sequences listed, over 9% were seen once. The sample consisted of PBMCs. All receptors derive from a man between 65 and 85 years old with HTLV-1-associated myelopathy (HAM/TSP).

Note on this clonotype: This may come from a read error, since a much larger clone is one base off. V and J are TRBV24-1 and TRBJ2-2, with D possibly being TRBD2 (6 bases). The V end lost 3 bases, the J end lost 3 bases, and 16 bases lay between the germline ends. This CDR3 is built from 17 residues. Germline CDR1 reads KGHDR; CDR2 reads SFDVKD. The CDR3 nucleotides are TGTGCCACCAGTGATCACATTCGGGAGTGGGACACCGGGGAGCTGTTTTTT. Protein sequence: CATSDHIREWDTGELFF.

This clonotype has a count of ten or more. V and J are TRBV20-1 and TRBJ2-5; 15 bases line up with TRBD2. Germline CDR1 is DFQATT and CDR2 is SNEGSKA (reference sequence). The length of the CDR3 is 17 residues. J gave up 2 bases and V 5 bases, and 9 bases lay outside the gene matches. The CDR3 DNA reads TGCAGTGCTCAAGGACTAGCGGGAGGGCCGGCACAAGAGACCCAGTACTTC. Amino acid sequence: CSAQGLAGGPAQETQYF.

This clonotype occurred many times. This chain connects TRBV7-2 to TRBJ2-1; D uncertain. This CDR3 has 11 amino acids. Trimming removed 3 bases from V and 8 bases from J, with 5 bases in between. CDR1 is SGHTA and CDR2 is FQGNSA in the germline V gene. The CDR3 bases are TGTGCCAGCAGCTTTGGGTATGAGCAGTTCTTC. This sequence encodes CASSFGYEQFF. Drawing the rest from reference TRBV7-2 and TRBJ2-1, the complete variable domain is GAGVSQSPSNKVTEKGKDVELRCDPISGHTALYWYRQSLGQGLEFLIYFQGNSAPDKSGLPSDRFSAERTGGSVSTLTIQRTQQEDSAVYLCASSFGYEQFFGPGTRLTVL.

This clonotype was found many times. V is TRBV20-1 and J is TRBJ2-4; weak D call: TRBD2 (6 bases). Trimming left V 5 bases short and J 0 bases short, with 23 bases between. Germline V CDR1 and CDR2: DFQATT, SNEGSKA (reference sequence). The CDR3 spans 18 residues. The CDR3 loop reads CSARRPTRGRLAKNIQYF. CDR3 nucleotides: TGCAGTGCTCGGCGACCCACGCGGGGACGTCTAGCCAAAAACATTCAGTACTTC.

This clonotype showed up many times. The rearrangement links TRBV20-1 to TRBJ2-3, with 10 bases matching TRBD2. Per germline, CDR1 DFQATT and CDR2 SNEGSKA (reference sequence). Trimming took 6 bases from V and 4 from J; bases not matched to a gene: 13. The CDR3 length is 16 residues. CDR3 coding DNA: TGCAGTGCCCCTTCCCGAGCGGGAGGGTATGCAGATACGCAGTATTTT. This encodes CSAPSRAGGYADTQYF.

This clonotype was recorded many times. The rearrangement joins TRBV20-1 to TRBJ2-1; TRBD1 is a possible D gene (5 bases). Trimming removed 3 bases at V and 7 bases at J, with 16 bases between. Germline CDR1 is DFQATT and CDR2 is SNEGSKA (reference sequence). The CDR3 extends over 14 amino acids. The CDR3 sequence is CSASVPQGSNEQFF. For the CDR3, the DNA is TGCAGTGCTAGCGTACCCCAGGGTAGTAATGAGCAGTTCTTC.

This clonotype was observed a few times. The rearrangement links TRBV5-6 to TRBJ2-7; TRBD2 aligns across 11 bases. The V segment lost 4 bases and the J segment 1 base; nucleotides outside the gene matches: 7. Germline-derived CDR1 and CDR2 are SGHDT and YYEEEE. This CDR3 spans 16 amino acids. CDR3 nucleotide sequence: TGTGCCAGCAGCCCGCCCGGGACTAGCGGATCCTACGAGCAGTACTTC. Its protein product is CASSPPGTSGSYEQYF.

In this sample, this clonotype turned up many times. V is TRBV16 and J is TRBJ2-1; 7 bases are a match to TRBD1. CDR3 size: 13 residues. Germline V gene sequence: CDR1 KGHSY, CDR2 FQNENV. J was trimmed by 7 bases and V by 0 bases; bases with no gene match: 0. The CDR3 loop reads CASSQSRGNEQFF. The CDR3 nucleotides read TGTGCCAGCAGCCAATCCAGGGGGAATGAGCAGTTCTTC. Looking up the rest from reference TRBV16 and TRBJ2-1 gives the full variable domain: GEEVAQTPKHLVRGEGQKAKLYCAPIKGHSYVFWYQQVLKNEFKFLISFQNENVFDETGMPKERFSAKCLPNSPCSLEIQATKLEDSAVYFCASSQSRGNEQFFGPGTRLTVL.

The table lists this clonotype with many counts. The rearrangement joins TRBV6-5 to TRBJ1-5, with D tentatively TRBD1 (5 bases). Between the trimmed V and J ends, which lost 5 bases and 1 base, there was a span of 9 bases. CDR1 and CDR2 (germline): MNHEY, SVGAGI. The CDR3 runs to 14 residues. CDR3 residues: CASSARDSNQPQHF. In DNA, the CDR3 is TGTGCCAGCAGTGCCAGGGACAGCAATCAGCCCCAGCATTTT.

Details on this clonotype: A much larger clone lies a single base off, so this may be a read error. The CDR3 DNA reads TGTGTCAGCACAGGGGGCGGTCAGCCCCAGCATTTT. Translating it yields CVSTGGGQPQHF. V gene TRBV28 combines with J gene TRBJ1-5, with TRBD1 matching over 9 bases. This CDR3 spans 12 amino acids. Germline-derived CDR1 and CDR2 are MDHEN and SYDVKM.

The sample holds many counts of this clonotype. The chain carries TRBV24-1 and TRBJ2-1; 7 nucleotides align to TRBD1. The CDR3 extends over 16 amino acids. J gave up 8 bases and V 3 bases, and 12 bases lay outside the gene matches. Germline-derived CDR1 and CDR2 are KGHDR and SFDVKD. The CDR3 DNA reads as TGTGCCACCAGTGATGCCGGGACAGATAAAATCGATGAGCAGTTCTTC. This codes for CATSDAGTDKIDEQFF.

This clonotype was seen repeatedly, ten times or more. The gene calls are TRBV28 and TRBJ2-7; the match to TRBD2 covers 10 bases. Germline V lookup: CDR1 MDHEN, CDR2 SYDVKM. This CDR3 has 17 amino acids. With 7 bases clipped from V and 5 bases from J, the junction kept 17 bases outside the gene matches. The CDR3 nucleotides read TGTGCCAGCATTGGAGGTTTGGGTAGCGGGAGGAACCACGAGCAGTACTTC. Translated: CASIGGLGSGRNHEQYF.

This clonotype has a count of ten or more. The genes are TRBV4-2 and TRBJ2-3, with D perhaps TRBD2 (6 bases). V lost 0 bases and J 1 base, leaving 11 bases between the germline ends. The CDR3 consists of 16 residues. Per germline, CDR1 LGHNA and CDR2 YNFKEQ. In DNA, the CDR3 is TGTGCCAGCAGCCAAGATATGCCTAGCGGCACAGATACGCAGTATTTT. This encodes CASSQDMPSGTDTQYF.

Ten or more counts support this clonotype. The V call is TRBV10-3, the J call TRBJ2-5; D assignment may be TRBD1 or TRBD2 (5 bases each). Germline CDR1 and CDR2: ENHRY and SYGVKD. The CDR3 spans 14 residues. V lost 2 bases, J lost 5 bases, and 12 bases lay in between. Here the CDR3 DNA reads TGTGCCATCAGTGAGACTGCAGGGACGGAGACCCAGTACTTC. It codes for CAISETAGTETQYF.

This clonotype came up many times. V is TRBV20-1 and J is TRBJ2-3; either TRBD1 or TRBD2 may fit D (5 bases each). Germline V gene lookup returns CDR1 DFQATT and CDR2 SNEGSKA (reference sequence). The CDR3 length is 15 residues. V dropped 6 bases and J dropped 2 bases, with 18 bases sitting between them. CDR3 sequence reads: CSAPRGMGDTDTQYF. The CDR3 DNA is TGCAGTGCCCCGAGGGGTATGGGGGACACAGATACGCAGTATTTT.

Comments on this clonotype: This may stem from a read error, because a much larger clone lies one nucleotide away. This chain links TRBV25-1 with TRBJ2-1; TRBD1 is a possible D gene (5 bases). Germline CDR1 and CDR2: MGHDK and SYGVNS. V was clipped by 1 base and J by 1 base, with 8 bases between them. The CDR3 is 15 residues long. The CDR3 reads CASSESGMSYNEQFF. The CDR3 DNA is TGTGCCAGCAGTGAATCAGGGATGTCCTACAATGAGCAGTTCTTC. Combining the CDR3 with reference TRBV25-1 and TRBJ2-1 gives the whole variable domain EADIYQTPRYLVIGTGKKITLECSQTMGHDKMYWYQQDPGMELHLIHYSYGVNSTEKGDLSSESTVSRIRTEHFPLTLESARPSHTSQYLCASSESGMSYNEQFFGPGTRLTVL.

This clonotype was seen many times. The chain uses TRBV10-3 and TRBJ2-3; no clear D gene. V was clipped by 5 bases and J by 8 bases, with 11 bases between them. The germline CDR1 and CDR2 sequences are ENHRY and SYGVKD. This CDR3 spans 12 amino acids. The CDR3 is CAISSQPGTQYF. The CDR3 DNA reads TGTGCCATCAGTTCCCAGCCCGGTACGCAGTATTTT.

This clonotype was detected ten times or more. V is TRBV20-1 and J is TRBJ2-1, with TRBD1 matching 7 bases. Looked up from germline, CDR1 is DFQATT and CDR2 is SNEGSKA (reference sequence). V lost 2 bases and J lost 2; bases outside the gene matches: 21. The CDR3 is made up of 20 amino acids. The CDR3 loop reads CSARPYLTGQMGNTYNEQFF. As DNA, the CDR3 is TGCAGTGCTAGACCTTATCTCACGGGACAGATGGGTAACACCTACAATGAGCAGTTCTTC.

This clonotype was seen ten or more times. The chain uses TRBV27 and TRBJ1-1; 7 bases are shared with TRBD1. This CDR3 is built from 13 residues. CDR1 MNHEY and CDR2 SMNVEV come from the germline V gene (reference sequence). The V segment lost 7 bases and the J segment 3 bases; nucleotides outside the gene matches: 5. The CDR3 DNA reads TGTGCCAGCAAGAAGGGGGCGGACACTGAAGCTTTCTTT. Amino acid sequence: CASKKGADTEAFF.

This clonotype came up many times. The V and J genes are TRBV7-3 and TRBJ2-1; no clear D gene. Trimming took off 4 bases at V and 9 bases at J, with 16 bases between the two ends. Germline V gives CDR1 SGHTA, CDR2 FQGTGA. The CDR3 loop spans 14 amino acids. The CDR3 DNA follows: TGTGCCAGCAGCTCTTCAGATGGGCCTTTTGAGCAGTTCTTC. Translating it yields CASSSSDGPFEQFF.

This clonotype showed up many times. The rearrangement links TRBV28 to TRBJ2-6; D is unresolved. V lost 11 bases and J lost 4, with 9 bases in between. The CDR3 totals 12 residues. Germline loops: CDR1 MDHEN, CDR2 SYDVKM. The CDR3 is CASLAGANVLTF. The DNA of the CDR3 is TGTGCCTCCCTGGCCGGGGCCAACGTCCTGACTTTC.

This clonotype was detected ten times or more. The chain combines TRBV18 with TRBJ2-2; a weak D match, TRBD2 (6 bases). The V and J ends lost 6 bases and 7 bases respectively, with 15 bases between them. Germline lookup yields CDR1 KGHSH and CDR2 LQKENI. The CDR3 length is 14 residues. The CDR3 loop reads CASSPTGEGGELFF. In DNA, the CDR3 is TGTGCCAGCTCCCCTACGGGGGAAGGCGGGGAGCTGTTTTTT.

The sample holds many counts of this clonotype. The chain combines TRBV10-3 with TRBJ1-4, with 10 bases aligning to TRBD1. Trimming took 10 bases from V and 0 from J; bases not matched to a gene: 5. This CDR3 contains 15 residues. Germline V gives CDR1 ENHRY, CDR2 SYGVKD. CDR3 residues: CATRTGGATNEKLFF. DNA for the CDR3: TGTGCCACCCGGACAGGGGGTGCAACTAATGAAAAACTGTTTTTT.

This clonotype has a handful of counts. The V gene is TRBV7-9, the J gene TRBJ1-1, with D possibly TRBD1 on 6 matching bases. Deletions cut 5 bases from V and 7 bases from J, with 20 bases between. The CDR3 is made up of 15 amino acids. The germline V gene has CDR1 SEHNR and CDR2 FQNEAQ (reference sequence). The DNA of the CDR3 is TGTGCCAGCAGCCGCATTTCGGGGGCACGAAATGAAGCTTTCTTT. It specifies CASSRISGARNEAFF.

This clonotype was seen at least ten times. CDR3 bases: TGTGCCAGTAGTATCCGGGGGGACCTCGAGCAGTTCTTC. Translation: CASSIRGDLEQFF. The J gene is TRBJ2-1, the V gene TRBV19; 7 nucleotides match TRBD2. J lost 10 bases, V lost 3 bases, and 6 bases had no gene match. Germline values: CDR1 LNHDA, CDR2 SQIVND (reference sequence). The CDR3 consists of 13 residues.

The genes are TRBV6-2 or TRBV6-3 and TRBJ2-1; D may be TRBD1 (7 bases). The CDR3 extends over 15 amino acids. V shed 2 bases and J shed 7 bases, with 15 bases lying between them. The germline V gene encodes CDR1 MNHEY and CDR2 SVGEGT. The CDR3 bases are TGTGCCAGCAGTTACGGAGGGGGCGCTAGGAATGAGCAGTTCTTC. Amino acid sequence: CASSYGGGARNEQFF.

The chain recombines TRBV5-1 with TRBJ2-1, with 7 bases fitting TRBD2. The CDR3 is made up of 14 amino acids. Losses at the gene ends were 7 bases for V and 13 bases for J; bases not matched to a gene: 17. Germline V gene sequence: CDR1 SGHRS, CDR2 YFSETQ. The CDR3 loop reads CASGLAAGPGDQFF. In nucleotides, the CDR3 is TGCGCCAGCGGCCTAGCGGCAGGGCCCGGGGATCAGTTCTTC.

This clonotype was seen repeatedly, ten times or more. The rearrangement uses TRBV5-1 and TRBJ1-4, with 9 bases fitting TRBD1. The CDR3 has 16 residues. V shed 4 bases, J shed 0 bases, and the junction held 4 bases outside the gene matches. CDR1 and CDR2 (germline): SGHRS, YFSETQ. The CDR3 DNA sequence: TGCGCCAGCAGCCAGACAGGGGGAACAACTAATGAAAAACTGTTTTTT. Its translation: CASSQTGGTTNEKLFF.

This clonotype was recorded many times. CDR3 sequence reads: CASSSSNTEAFF. DNA of the CDR3: TGTGCCAGCAGTTCGTCGAACACTGAAGCTTTCTTT. The chain carries TRBV28 and TRBJ1-1; D ambiguous. The CDR3 runs to 12 residues. Per germline, CDR1 MDHEN and CDR2 SYDVKM. V lost 4 bases to trimming and J lost 1 base, with 4 bases between them.

The table lists this clonotype with a count of one. This sequence may be a read error, since a much larger clone differs from it by one base. The chain uses TRBV7-8 and TRBJ2-6, with D unresolved. The CDR3 spans 16 residues. V lost 1 base and J lost 1, with 8 bases in between. Germline CDR1 reads SGHVS; CDR2 reads FQNEAQ. CDR3 sequence (DNA): TGTGCCAGCAGCTTAGTGTGGGCATCTGGGGCCAACGTCCTGACTTTC. This gives the protein CASSLVWASGANVLTF.

J is TRBJ2-7 and V is TRBV7-2, with 8 bases aligning to TRBD2. Germline-derived CDR1 and CDR2 are SGHTA and FQGNSA. V lost 4 bases and J lost 0; bases outside the gene matches: 2. The CDR3 covers 14 residues. The CDR3 DNA is TGTGCCAGCAGCTATGCGGGGGGCTCCTACGAGCAGTACTTC. Residues: CASSYAGGSYEQYF.

In regard to this clonotype: Possible read error: a much larger clone is one base away. The CDR3 loop is CASSQPLHEQYF. Written as DNA, the CDR3 is TGTGCCAGCAGTCAACCCCTGCACGAGCAGTACTTC. This chain connects TRBV28 to TRBJ2-7; D remains ambiguous. The V gene lost 5 bases and the J gene lost 5 bases, with 10 bases spanning the gap. CDR1 is MDHEN, CDR2 SYDVKM, per germline. The CDR3 has 12 residues.